This TCR beta chain comes out of a study of control samples from healthy donors and cancer patients (dated by TCRdb to the early 2020s). The method behind the library was the immunoSEQ multiplex PCR assay. This is the immuneACCESS table as TCRdb keeps it, with only in-frame sequences that have V and J called. A part of the clones is gone; compared with another copy, unresolved V genes explain less than half, and the rest is unexplained. This sample comprises about 150,000 clones, 93% of them detected only once. The top ten hold around 5.4% of the sample. Including cysteine and phenylalanine, the CDR3 has 14 amino acids. The retained sequence is limited to the CDR3, 42 bases, with the frame set at the first base. According to the germline V gene, CDR1 reads MNHEY and CDR2 reads SVGAGI. The germline V end is reduced by 6 bases and the J end by 5 bases; junction bases left unmatched: 9. Concerning this clone: Its binding antigen is unknown. The record has no base qualities; no much larger clone is one base away.

The specimen sequenced was blood. The sequence is built from TRBV6-5 and TRBJ1-2, and 7 junction bases match TRBD1. The source of this sequence is a man in his late teens or twenties in good health. Here is the DNA: TGTGCCAGCAGGGCGGACAGGACTACTTATGGCTACACCTTC. It translates to CASRADRTTYGYTF.